The next 15 T cell receptor beta chains were all read from a single sample in a study of blood T cell repertoires in COVID-19. Using immunoSEQ multiplex PCR, the repertoire was profiled, and TCRdb retains in-frame clones only, with some absent. The sample lists 150,000 or so clones; 70% to 90% were seen once. Sequencing input: PBMCs or T cells enriched from blood (not recorded which). These receptors all come from a woman aged 45-65 years who had recovered from COVID-19.

This clone was detected only once. This chain links TRBV7-6 with TRBJ1-4; 7 nucleotides agree with TRBD1. CDR1 and CDR2 from the germline V gene are SGHVS and FNYEAQ. The CDR3 is made up of 15 amino acids. V lost 5 bases and J lost 4; bases outside the gene matches: 7. The CDR3 DNA is TGTGCCAGCAGCGCCTCCGGGACAGTTAATGAAAAACTGTTTTTT. It yields the protein CASSASGTVNEKLFF.

As regards this clone: Other DNA variants within this sample encode the same CDR3. This sequence joins TRBV7-3 and TRBJ2-5, with D possibly being TRBD2 (6 bases). Germline V gene lookup returns CDR1 SGHTA and CDR2 FQGTGA. V gave up 6 bases and J gave up 5 bases, with 13 bases separating them. The CDR3 is 13 amino acids. The CDR3 DNA reads as TGTGCCAGCAGTGCGGGGTTAGGGGAGACCCAGTACTTC. Its protein product is CASSAGLGETQYF. Supplemented by reference TRBV7-3 and TRBJ2-5, the full variable domain reads GAGVSQTPSNKVTEKGKYVELRCDPISGHTALYWYRQSLGQGPEFLIYFQGTGAADDSGLPNDRFFAVRPEGSVSTLKIQRTERGDSAVYLCASSAGLGETQYFGPGTRLLVL.

V and J are TRBV2 and TRBJ2-3; D uncertain. The germline V gene encodes CDR1 SNHLY and CDR2 FYNNEI. This CDR3 spans 13 amino acids. With 7 bases removed from V and 1 base from J, the gap between germline ends came to 9 bases. DNA of the CDR3: TGTGCCAGCACCTCCAGTGGCACAGATACGCAGTATTTT. It translates to CASTSSGTDTQYF.

J is TRBJ2-7 and V is TRBV13, with D possibly being TRBD2 (6 bases). The CDR3 runs 16 residues. Deletions cut 4 bases from V and 3 bases from J, with 19 bases between. Germline lookup yields CDR1 PRHDT and CDR2 FYEKMQ (reference sequence). In nucleotides, the CDR3 is TGTGCCAGCAGCTCGGCCCGGGGGACGACCTTCTACGAGCAGTACTTC. Encoded protein: CASSSARGTTFYEQYF. The full variable domain, its missing parts supplied by reference TRBV13 and TRBJ2-7, is AAGVIQSPRHLIKEKRETATLKCYPIPRHDTVYWYQQGPGQDPQFLISFYEKMQSDKGSIPDRFSAQQFSDYHSELNMSSLELGDSALYFCASSSARGTTFYEQYFGPGTRLTVT.

The rearrangement uses TRBV18 and TRBJ1-6; 8 bases align to TRBD1. The CDR3 loop spans 14 amino acids. Per germline, CDR1 KGHSH and CDR2 LQKENI. After removal of 5 bases from V and 6 bases from J, the junction contained 3 bases not matched to a gene. The CDR3 loop reads CASSVDRGNSPLHF. The CDR3 DNA sequence: TGTGCCAGCTCAGTCGACAGGGGTAATTCACCCCTCCACTTT.

The chain recombines TRBV27 with TRBJ1-2; 9 bases agree with TRBD1. The ends lost 4 bases at V and 6 bases at J; junction bases unmatched: 6. Germline CDR1 is MNHEY and CDR2 is SMNVEV (reference sequence). The CDR3 is 14 amino acids. CDR3 sequence reads: CASSSRTGVNGYTF. As DNA, the CDR3 is TGTGCCAGCAGTTCCAGGACAGGGGTGAATGGCTACACCTTC.

The rearrangement links TRBV18 to TRBJ2-5, with D possibly being TRBD1 (6 bases). CDR3 length: 14 amino acids. The germline CDR1 and CDR2 sequences are KGHSH and LQKENI. Trimming pared 3 bases from V and 2 bases from J, leaving 10 bases between. As DNA, the CDR3 is TGTGCCAGCTCACCCCAGACAGGACAAGAGACCCAGTACTTC. It codes for CASSPQTGQETQYF.

The chain employs TRBV15 and TRBJ2-7; 8 nucleotides match TRBD1. Germline values: CDR1 LNHNV, CDR2 YYDKDF (reference sequence). J gave up 1 base and V 9 bases, and 14 bases lay outside the gene matches. The CDR3 loop spans 16 amino acids. DNA of the CDR3: TGTGCCACTCAAGCAGAGTCACAGGGGGTTTCCTACGAGCAGTACTTC. Residues: CATQAESQGVSYEQYF. Complete variable domain (other parts from reference TRBV15 and TRBJ2-7): DAMVIQNPRYQVTQFGKPVTLSCSQTLNHNVMYWYQQKSSQAPKLLFHYYDKDFNNEADTPDNFQSRRPNTSFCFLDIRSPGLGDTAMYLCATQAESQGVSYEQYFGPGTRLTVT.

This clone was observed once. V gene TRBV7-2 combines with J gene TRBJ2-3, with 9 bases identical to TRBD1. Germline V gives CDR1 SGHTA, CDR2 FQGNSA. The CDR3 extends over 17 amino acids. With V trimmed by 3 bases and J by 3 bases, 10 bases remained unmatched. In DNA form, the CDR3 reads TGTGCCAGCAGCTTCATACCACCGGGACAGGGAACAGATACGCAGTATTTT. Protein sequence: CASSFIPPGQGTDTQYF.

In its sample, this clone was seen a few times. This sequence joins TRBV27 and TRBJ1-2; TRBD1 agrees at 7 bases. Germline trimming cut 3 bases from V and 6 bases from J; bases unmatched to any gene: 4. There are 13 residues in the CDR3. Germline V lookup: CDR1 MNHEY, CDR2 SMNVEV (reference sequence). The CDR3, as DNA: TGTGCCAGCAGTTTCAATACAGGGGATGGCTACACCTTC. Translated, it gives CASSFNTGDGYTF.

This CDR3 reads CATSDRQLAGGMFQETQYF. The CDR3 DNA is TGTGCCACCAGTGACCGTCAACTAGCGGGGGGGATGTTTCAAGAGACCCAGTACTTC. V is TRBV24-1 and J is TRBJ2-5, with 13 bases that match TRBD2. The trim removed 4 bases at V and 2 bases at J, leaving 12 bases unmatched. The CDR3 is made up of 19 amino acids. Germline V CDR1 and CDR2: KGHDR, SFDVKD.

Remarks on this clone: Germline and junction disagree at one end, which may indicate a read error. The rearrangement uses TRBV7-7 and TRBJ2-5; the match to TRBD1 covers 7 bases. CDR1 SSHAT and CDR2 FNYEAQ come from the germline V gene (reference sequence). There are 15 residues in the CDR3. CDR3 amino acids: CASSATMGQSETQYF. The CDR3 DNA sequence: TGTGCTAGCAGCGCTACAATGGGACAGTCAGAGACCCAGTACTTC.

The chain recombines TRBV7-9 with TRBJ1-4; unclear D gene. V was trimmed by 2 bases and J by 8 bases, leaving 15 bases between them. CDR1 SEHNR and CDR2 FQNEAQ come from the germline V gene (reference sequence). The CDR3 is made up of 15 amino acids. CDR3 residues: CASSLQSTGGEKLFF. The CDR3 nucleotides are TGTGCCAGCAGCTTACAATCTACGGGAGGAGAAAAACTGTTTTTT.

V is TRBV6-1 and J is TRBJ2-7; no firm D call. Trimming stripped 1 base from V and 3 bases from J, with 13 bases between. CDR1 and CDR2 (germline): MNHNS, SASEGT. The CDR3 totals 15 residues. The CDR3 sequence is CASSEGGSTIYEQYF. The CDR3 nucleotides read TGTGCCAGCAGTGAAGGCGGCAGCACTATCTACGAGCAGTACTTC.

This chain connects TRBV6-6 to TRBJ2-3; TRBD2 might be the D (6 bases). V shed 5 bases and J shed 4 bases, with 19 bases lying between them. Germline V lookup: CDR1 MNHNY, CDR2 SVGAGI (reference sequence). CDR3 length equals 16 residues. The CDR3 DNA reads TGTGCCAGCAGTACCCCCAGGGACTGGTTTCCAGATACGCAGTATTTT. This codes for CASSTPRDWFPDTQYF.